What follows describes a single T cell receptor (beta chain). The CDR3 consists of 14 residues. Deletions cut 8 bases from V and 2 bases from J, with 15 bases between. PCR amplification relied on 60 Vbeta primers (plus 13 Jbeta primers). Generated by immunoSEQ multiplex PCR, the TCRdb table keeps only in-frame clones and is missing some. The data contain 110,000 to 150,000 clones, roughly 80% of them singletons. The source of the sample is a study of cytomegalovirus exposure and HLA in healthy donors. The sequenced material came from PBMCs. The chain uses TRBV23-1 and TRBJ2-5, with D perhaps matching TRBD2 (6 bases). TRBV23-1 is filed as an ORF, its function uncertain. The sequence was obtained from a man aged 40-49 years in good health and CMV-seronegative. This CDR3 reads CASPDSGLQETQYF. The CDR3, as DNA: TGCGCCAGCCCCGACAGCGGGCTACAAGAGACCCAGTACTTC.